In its sample, the clone carrying this T cell receptor (beta chain) was seen a few times. Its antigen is still unknown. Patients were excluded for uncontrolled infection, other autoimmune disease, pregnancy or lactation. The data stem from a study of T cells in Graves' hyperthyroidism and ophthalmopathy. Whole-study results and caveats: Among thyroid clonotypes expanded above 0.001, most also appeared in blood.

Template material for amplifying TCR beta CDR3 regions consisted of RNA transcripts. The primer set for the first-round RT-PCR of the TCR CDR3 was HTBI. TCRdb re-derived calls from the multiplex PCR reads in MiXCR, one entry per CDR3 protein. The profile shows under 600,000 distinct CDR3 sequences, around 16% of them singletons. Specimen: blood. The receptor was derived from a woman aged 40 to 50 with Graves' ophthalmopathy.

In DNA form, the CDR3 reads TGTGCCACCAGTGGAGCGCTTGGGAACGAGCAGTACTTC. Its translation is CATSGALGNEQYF. The chain couples TRBV24-1 to TRBJ2-7; D gene uncertain. The CDR3 has 13 amino acids. The ends were cut back, 5 bases at V and 5 bases at J, with 12 bases in the middle. Germline values: CDR1 KGHDR, CDR2 SFDVKD.